The 20 T cell receptor beta chains presented below share a single source sample, sequenced in a study of CD8 T cells in ankylosing spondylitis. MiXCR, run by TCRdb on the 5' RACE reads, gives a single entry per CDR3 protein. Of around 27,000 distinct CDR3 sequences in the sample, about 2.5% were seen once. The specimen was blood, either unsorted or a sorted T cell fraction (not recorded which). The origin of the receptors is a female donor with ankylosing spondylitis or in good health (not recorded which).

Sample share makes this clonotype medium-sized. CDR3 region: CASSVGKRTSGDTDTQYF. CDR3 sequence (DNA): TGTGCCAGCAGCGTAGGCAAACGGACTAGCGGGGACACAGATACGCAGTATTTT. The V gene is TRBV9, the J gene TRBJ2-3, with 12 bases that match TRBD2. Germline CDR1 and CDR2: SGDLS and YYNGEE. The CDR3 sequence is 18 residues long. V trimming: 0 bases; J trimming: 2 bases; junction bases outside the gene matches: 7.

This clonotype was seen repeatedly, ten times or more. The V call is TRBV9, the J call TRBJ1-3; D unclear. The CDR3 has 11 residues. V lost 3 bases, J lost 10 bases, and 8 bases lay in between. CDR1 and CDR2 (germline): SGDLS, YYNGEE. The CDR3 DNA is TGTGCCAGCAGCGGGCCGAGTACCATATATTTT. Protein sequence: CASSGPSTIYF.

This clonotype was recorded many times. The chain links TRBV9 to TRBJ2-1, with unresolved D. Trimming removed 4 bases at V and 5 bases at J, with 13 bases between. This CDR3 is built from 14 residues. Germline loops: CDR1 SGDLS, CDR2 YYNGEE. CDR3 protein: CASSPLTTHNEQFF. CDR3 sequence (DNA): TGTGCCAGCAGCCCACTCACGACTCACAATGAGCAGTTCTTC.

By frequency in the sample, this clonotype is medium-sized. The chain is built from TRBV9 and TRBJ2-5; 7 bases are shared with TRBD1. This CDR3 spans 14 amino acids. Germline CDR1 reads SGDLS; CDR2 reads YYNGEE. V shed 0 bases, J shed 2 bases, and the junction held 1 base outside the gene matches. CDR3 in amino acids: CASSVGQGQETQYF. In DNA, the CDR3 is TGTGCCAGCAGCGTAGGACAGGGACAAGAGACCCAGTACTTC.

The sample holds many counts of this clonotype. V gene TRBV9 combines with J gene TRBJ2-7, with 13 bases identical to TRBD2. CDR3 size: 15 residues. CDR1 is SGDLS and CDR2 is YYNGEE in the germline V gene. After removal of 4 bases from V and 3 bases from J, the junction contained 4 bases not matched to a gene. CDR3 in DNA: TGTGCCAGCAGCTTCGGACTAGCGGGGGACTACGAGCAGTACTTC. This translates into CASSFGLAGDYEQYF. The whole variable domain, remainder taken from reference TRBV9 and TRBJ2-7, is DSGVTQTPKHLITATGQRVTLRCSPRSGDLSVYWYQQSLDQGLQFLIQYYNGEERAKGNILERFSAQQFPDLHSELNLSSLELGDSALYFCASSFGLAGDYEQYFGPGTRLTVT.

This clonotype showed up many times. The V gene is TRBV9, the J gene TRBJ2-1; D is undetermined. This CDR3 spans 13 amino acids. Germline CDR1 reads SGDLS; CDR2 reads YYNGEE. The V gene lost 0 bases and the J gene lost 8 bases, with 9 bases spanning the gap. The DNA of the CDR3 is TGTGCCAGCAGCGTAGCTATAGAAGATGAGCAGTTCTTC. Protein: CASSVAIEDEQFF.

There are many counts of this clonotype. The chain has TRBV9 and TRBJ2-2; tentatively, D is TRBD1 or TRBD2 (6 bases each). Germline CDR1 and CDR2: SGDLS and YYNGEE. V was trimmed by 3 bases and J by 0 bases, leaving 15 bases between them. The CDR3 length is 17 residues. The CDR3 is CASSGRRGPANTGELFF. The CDR3 coding sequence is TGTGCCAGCAGCGGGCGACGGGGGCCCGCGAACACCGGGGAGCTGTTTTTT.

This clonotype was detected ten times or more. The V gene is TRBV9, the J gene TRBJ2-2, with TRBD1 matching over 7 bases. Germline lookup yields CDR1 SGDLS and CDR2 YYNGEE. This CDR3 comprises 16 residues. V was clipped by 2 bases and J by 1 base; unmatched bases: 5. CDR3 DNA: TGTGCCAGCAGCGTTCAGGGGGACGGGAACACCGGGGAGCTGTTTTTT. This gives the protein CASSVQGDGNTGELFF.

This clonotype was detected ten times or more. This chain joins TRBV15 and TRBJ2-3; D remains ambiguous. Trimming took 3 bases from V and 0 from J, leaving 13 bases between them. The CDR3 is 16 residues long. CDR1 and CDR2 from the germline V gene are LNHNV and YYDKDF (reference sequence). This CDR3 reads CATSSVIAVSTDTQYF. CDR3 coding DNA: TGTGCCACCAGCAGTGTAATTGCTGTGAGCACAGATACGCAGTATTTT. Supplemented by reference TRBV15 and TRBJ2-3, the full variable domain reads DAMVIQNPRYQVTQFGKPVTLSCSQTLNHNVMYWYQQKSSQAPKLLFHYYDKDFNNEADTPDNFQSRRPNTSFCFLDIRSPGLGDTAMYLCATSSVIAVSTDTQYFGPGTRLTVL.

The rearrangement joins TRBV9 to TRBJ1-1, with 10 bases lining up with TRBD1. The CDR3 extends over 15 amino acids. Trimming at V came to 0 bases and at J to 12 bases, leaving 11 bases not matched to a gene. In germline, CDR1 is SGDLS, CDR2 YYNGEE. CDR3 residues: CASSVGGGDRGSTFF. In DNA form, the CDR3 reads TGTGCCAGCAGCGTAGGGGGGGGGGACAGGGGTTCGACTTTCTTT.

This clonotype was found many times. The chain recombines TRBV9 with TRBJ1-6; perhaps TRBD1 as D (5 bases). Trimming took 4 bases from V and 7 from J, leaving 15 bases between them. The CDR3 extends over 15 amino acids. In germline, CDR1 is SGDLS, CDR2 YYNGEE. In DNA, the CDR3 is TGTGCCAGCAGCCCCGAAGGGACTCTCAATTCACCCCTCCACTTT. Its translation is CASSPEGTLNSPLHF.

This clonotype came up many times. This chain joins TRBV9 and TRBJ2-2; D not certain. The CDR3 has 13 residues. With 0 bases removed from V and 8 bases from J, the gap between germline ends came to 8 bases. Germline V gives CDR1 SGDLS, CDR2 YYNGEE. This chain's CDR3 is CASSVESVGELFF. The CDR3 nucleotides read TGTGCCAGCAGCGTAGAGAGTGTTGGGGAGCTGTTTTTT. The full variable domain, in which reference TRBV9 and TRBJ2-2 provide the parts outside the CDR3, is DSGVTQTPKHLITATGQRVTLRCSPRSGDLSVYWYQQSLDQGLQFLIQYYNGEERAKGNILERFSAQQFPDLHSELNLSSLELGDSALYFCASSVESVGELFFGEGSRLTVL.

This clonotype has at least ten counts. The chain has TRBV9 and TRBJ2-3, with TRBD2 identical over 12 bases. J was trimmed by 2 bases and V by 4 bases; bases with no gene match: 5. The CDR3 consists of 16 residues. Germline CDR1 SGDLS, CDR2 YYNGEE. The CDR3 nucleotides read TGTGCCAGCAGCTTACGGACTAGCGGGACCACAGATACGCAGTATTTT. Translated: CASSLRTSGTTDTQYF.

Many counts were recorded for this clonotype. The CDR3 here is CASGGTGGVSTGELFF. The CDR3 region has the DNA TGTGCCAGCGGAGGGACAGGGGGCGTGAGTACCGGGGAGCTGTTTTTT. The chain combines TRBV9 with TRBJ2-2; the match to TRBD1 covers 12 bases. The CDR3 consists of 16 residues. Germline CDR1 and CDR2: SGDLS and YYNGEE. With 7 bases clipped from V and 5 bases from J, the junction kept 9 bases outside the gene matches.

This clonotype was counted many times. The gene calls are TRBV9 and TRBJ2-7; the match to TRBD1 covers 7 bases. CDR3 length equals 14 residues. The V and J ends lost 2 bases and 2 bases, in that order; junction bases with no gene match: 4. From germline, CDR1 is SGDLS and CDR2 YYNGEE. Here the CDR3 reads CASSVTGVTYEQYF. As DNA, the CDR3 is TGTGCCAGCAGCGTCACAGGGGTCACCTACGAGCAGTACTTC.

In its sample, this clonotype was seen a few times. V usage is TRBV9 and J usage is TRBJ1-6; TRBD1 aligns across 8 bases. Germline CDR1 and CDR2: SGDLS and YYNGEE. The V segment lost 4 bases and the J segment 7 bases; nucleotides outside the gene matches: 4. This CDR3 contains 14 residues. Written as DNA, the CDR3 is TGTGCCAGCAGCTCGACAGGGGACAATTCACCCCTCCACTTT. Translating it yields CASSSTGDNSPLHF. The variable domain in full, with the rest retrieved from reference TRBV9 and TRBJ1-6, is DSGVTQTPKHLITATGQRVTLRCSPRSGDLSVYWYQQSLDQGLQFLIQYYNGEERAKGNILERFSAQQFPDLHSELNLSSLELGDSALYFCASSSTGDNSPLHFGNGTRLTVT.

This clonotype was counted ten times or more. The chain recombines TRBV9 with TRBJ2-2; 10 nucleotides match TRBD1. The J segment lost 3 bases and the V segment lost 0 bases, leaving 2 bases of the junction unmatched. Per the germline V gene, CDR1 is SGDLS and CDR2 is YYNGEE. The CDR3 sequence is 16 residues long. The chain's CDR3 is CASSVGQGADTGELFF. The CDR3 bases are TGTGCCAGCAGCGTAGGACAGGGGGCCGACACCGGGGAGCTGTTTTTT.

This clonotype was counted many times. J is TRBJ2-3 and V is TRBV9; D remains ambiguous. Trimming pared 0 bases from V and 5 bases from J, leaving 10 bases between. In germline, CDR1 is SGDLS, CDR2 YYNGEE. The length of the CDR3 is 14 residues. In DNA, the CDR3 is TGTGCCAGCAGCGTAGGCAGGATAATAGATACGCAGTATTTT. This codes for CASSVGRIIDTQYF. The full variable domain, completed using reference TRBV9 and TRBJ2-3, is DSGVTQTPKHLITATGQRVTLRCSPRSGDLSVYWYQQSLDQGLQFLIQYYNGEERAKGNILERFSAQQFPDLHSELNLSSLELGDSALYFCASSVGRIIDTQYFGPGTRLTVL.

This clonotype has ten or more counts. The V and J genes are TRBV9 and TRBJ2-7; TRBD2 matches 8 bases. Trimming removed 0 bases from V and 5 bases from J; junction bases left unmatched: 7. This CDR3 comprises 15 residues. Germline CDR1 is SGDLS and CDR2 is YYNGEE. For the CDR3, the DNA is TGTGCCAGCAGCGTAGCGGCGGGGGGTGGGGACGAGCAGTACTTC. Its translation: CASSVAAGGGDEQYF.

This clonotype was picked up many times. The chain has TRBV9 and TRBJ2-3; 10 nucleotides align to TRBD2. J gave up 5 bases and V 0 bases, and 9 bases lay outside the gene matches. CDR3 size: 17 residues. The germline V gene encodes CDR1 SGDLS and CDR2 YYNGEE. The CDR3 sequence: CASSVGFSGGTEDTQYF. The DNA of the CDR3 is TGTGCCAGCAGCGTAGGGTTTAGCGGGGGGACGGAAGATACGCAGTATTTT.